The rows below give T cell receptor beta chains drawn from one sample of a study of blood T cell repertoires in COVID-19. Profiling relied on immunoSEQ multiplex PCR, and the TCRdb table lists in-frame clones only, not all of them. The table lists around 330,000 clones, around 89% of them singletons. The sample comprised peripheral blood. The receptors here all came from a young woman with COVID-19, enrolled during active disease. Each CDR3 is given with its conserved first and last residue. Each record gives: D gene, J gene, V gene, clone size, CDR3 protein, CDR3 DNA. D genes are given only for firm matches. Only some rows state a clone size, as once, few, many or a class for expanded clones.

D gene: -; J gene: TRBJ1-6; V gene: TRBV4-1; clone size: -; CDR3 protein: CASSQGIGQYNSPLHF; CDR3 DNA: TGCGCCAGCAGCCAAGGGATCGGACAGTATAATTCACCCCTCCACTTT
D gene: -; J gene: TRBJ1-2; V gene: TRBV18; clone size: -; CDR3 protein: CASSPTQQRRGGYGYTF; CDR3 DNA: TGTGCCAGCTCACCTACCCAGCAAAGAAGGGGAGGCTATGGCTACACCTTC
D gene: -; J gene: TRBJ2-2; V gene: TRBV19; clone size: -; CDR3 protein: CASSIAYSNTGELFF; CDR3 DNA: TGTGCCAGTAGTATCGCTTACTCGAACACCGGGGAGCTGTTTTTT
D gene: TRBD2; J gene: TRBJ2-6; V gene: TRBV5-4; clone size: -; CDR3 protein: CASTSPSGGASGANVLTF; CDR3 DNA: TGTGCCAGCACCTCGCCTAGCGGGGGGGCCTCTGGGGCCAACGTCCTGACTTTC
D gene: TRBD2; J gene: TRBJ2-5; V gene: TRBV29-1; clone size: -; CDR3 protein: CSVDFFGSGVQETQYF; CDR3 DNA: TGCAGCGTTGATTTTTTTGGTAGCGGGGTACAAGAGACCCAGTACTTC
D gene: TRBD2; J gene: TRBJ2-5; V gene: TRBV9; clone size: -; CDR3 protein: CASSVGAGQETQYF; CDR3 DNA: TGTGCCAGCAGCGTCGGAGCGGGGCAAGAGACCCAGTACTTC
D gene: TRBD1; J gene: TRBJ1-1; V gene: TRBV24-1; clone size: -; CDR3 protein: CATSDPRQGNTEAFF; CDR3 DNA: TGTGCCACCAGTGACCCTCGACAGGGGAACACTGAAGCTTTCTTT
D gene: TRBD1; J gene: TRBJ1-5; V gene: TRBV3-1/TRBV3-2; clone size: -; CDR3 protein: CASSWTGLNQPQHF; CDR3 DNA: TGTGCCAGCAGTTGGACAGGGCTCAATCAGCCCCAGCATTTT
D gene: -; J gene: TRBJ2-2; V gene: TRBV28; clone size: -; CDR3 protein: CASSPRDTGELFF; CDR3 DNA: TGTGCCAGCAGTCCCCGGGACACCGGGGAGCTGTTTTTT
D gene: -; J gene: TRBJ1-1; V gene: TRBV5-4; clone size: -; CDR3 protein: CASSLMGREAFF; CDR3 DNA: TGTGCCAGCAGCTTAATGGGCCGTGAAGCTTTCTTT
D gene: -; J gene: TRBJ2-7; V gene: TRBV21-1; clone size: -; CDR3 protein: CASSKGIRDRVSYEQYF; CDR3 DNA: TGTGCCAGCAGCAAAGGGATTCGGGACAGGGTTTCCTACGAGCAGTACTTC
D gene: -; J gene: TRBJ1-5; V gene: TRBV5-6; clone size: -; CDR3 protein: CASSHTPNQPQHF; CDR3 DNA: TGTGCCAGCAGCCACACACCGAATCAGCCCCAGCATTTT
D gene: TRBD1; J gene: TRBJ2-5; V gene: TRBV11-3; clone size: few; CDR3 protein: CASSLGGQGSQETQYF; CDR3 DNA: TGTGCCAGCAGCTTGGGGGGACAGGGGTCACAAGAGACCCAGTACTTC
D gene: TRBD1; J gene: TRBJ1-2; V gene: TRBV9; clone size: -; CDR3 protein: CASSAERTGAARSGYTF; CDR3 DNA: TGTGCCAGCAGCGCAGAGCGGACAGGCGCCGCAAGGTCAGGCTACACCTTC